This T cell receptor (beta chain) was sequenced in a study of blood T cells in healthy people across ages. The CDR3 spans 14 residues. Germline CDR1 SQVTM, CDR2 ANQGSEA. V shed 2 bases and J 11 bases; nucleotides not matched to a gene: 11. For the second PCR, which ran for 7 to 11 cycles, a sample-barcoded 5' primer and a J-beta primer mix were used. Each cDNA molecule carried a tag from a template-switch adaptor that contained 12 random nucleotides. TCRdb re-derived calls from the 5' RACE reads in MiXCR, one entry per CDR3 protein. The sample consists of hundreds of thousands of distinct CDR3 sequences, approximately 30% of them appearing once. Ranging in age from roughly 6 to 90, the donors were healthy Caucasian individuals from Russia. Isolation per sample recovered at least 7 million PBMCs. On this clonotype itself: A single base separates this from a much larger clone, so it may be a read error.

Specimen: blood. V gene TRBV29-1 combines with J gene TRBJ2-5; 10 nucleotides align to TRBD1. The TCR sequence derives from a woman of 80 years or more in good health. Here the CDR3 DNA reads TGCAGCGTTGAACGGTGGGACAGGGGCAATGAGCAGTACTTC. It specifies CSVERWDRGNEQYF.